A selection of T cell receptor beta chains follows, all from one sample in a study of cytomegalovirus exposure and HLA in healthy donors. Clones were read by immunoSEQ multiplex PCR, and TCRdb kept only the in-frame ones, dropping some. The top ten hold 25% to 30% of the sample, which has about 130,000 clones, 82% seen once. Material for sequencing was PBMCs. These receptors were collected from a man in his thirties or forties in good health and CMV-seropositive. Each CDR3 is given with its conserved first and last residue. Each record gives: V gene, D gene, clone size, J gene, CDR3 DNA, CDR3 protein. A D gene is named only where the DNA matches it firmly. Size is stated for part of the rows, as once, few or many counts, or as a class when the clone is expanded.

>TRBV4-3|-|-|TRBJ1-2
TGCGCCAGCAGCCAAGATGGGGGCTCGGCGGATGGCTACACCTTC
CASSQDGGSADGYTF
>TRBV25-1|TRBD1|-|TRBJ2-7
TGTGCCAGCAGTACTGACAGGGCCTACGAGCAGTACTTC
CASSTDRAYEQYF
>TRBV7-9|TRBD1|-|TRBJ2-7
TGTGCCAGCAGCTTGGGAGTTACAGGGGTCACCTACGAGCAGTACTTC
CASSLGVTGVTYEQYF
>TRBV7-2|-|-|TRBJ1-3
TGTGCCAGCAGCCCAAAAGCGGGCACAGCTGGAAACACCATATATTTT
CASSPKAGTAGNTIYF
>TRBV29-1|TRBD2|-|TRBJ2-3
TGCAGCGTTGACGACGGGGGGGATACGCAGTATTTT
CSVDDGGDTQYF
>TRBV19|-|few|TRBJ1-1
TGTGCCAGTAGACCGGCCTCCCTTAGAGGGGCTTTCTTT
CASRPASLRGAFF
>TRBV7-2|-|-|TRBJ1-2
TGTGCCAGCAGCTTAGTTTCGGCAGCTTCTAGTGGCTACACCTTC
CASSLVSAASSGYTF
>TRBV27|-|-|TRBJ1-4
TGTGCCAGCAGGATAGGGAGGGAGGAAAAACTGTTTTTT
CASRIGREEKLFF
>TRBV7-3|TRBD2|-|TRBJ2-3
TGTGCCAGCAGCTTAACCAGCGGGGGGTCGGGAGATACGCAGTATTTT
CASSLTSGGSGDTQYF
>TRBV11-2|-|-|TRBJ1-1
TGTGCCAGCAGCCAAGGGGTGAACACTGAAGCTTTCTTT
CASSQGVNTEAFF
>TRBV5-1|TRBD2|-|TRBJ2-5
TGCGCCAGCAGCTTGGCCTCTAGCGGAGAGACCCAGTACTTC
CASSLASSGETQYF
>TRBV6-6|TRBD1|-|TRBJ1-1
TGTGCCAGCAAGGGGGCGAACACTGAAGCTTTCTTT
CASKGANTEAFF
>TRBV9|-|many|TRBJ1-2
TGTGCCAGCAGCGTAGTAGGAGGCTATGGCTACACCTTC
CASSVVGGYGYTF
>TRBV6-1|-|-|TRBJ2-2
TGTGCCAGCAGTGAACTATCGCAGAACACCGGGGAGCTGTTTTTT
CASSELSQNTGELFF
>TRBV27|-|few|TRBJ2-2
TGTGCCAGCAGTAAACTCGACACCGGGGAGCTGTTTTTT
CASSKLDTGELFF
>TRBV13|-|-|TRBJ2-3
TGTGCCAGCAGCCCGCGGGGCGGGCACACAGATACGCAGTATTTT
CASSPRGGHTDTQYF
>TRBV18|TRBD1|-|TRBJ1-5
TGTGCCAGCTCACCACCGATGGGACAGGGCCATCAGCCCCAGCATTTT
CASSPPMGQGHQPQHF
>TRBV7-6|TRBD1|-|TRBJ1-5
TGTGCCAGCAGCCTGGGACAGGCGCGGGATCAGCCCCAGCATTTT
CASSLGQARDQPQHF
>TRBV19|TRBD1|-|TRBJ2-7
TGTGCCAGTAGTCCTGGGACAGGGCTTTCCTACGAGCAGTACTTC
CASSPGTGLSYEQYF
>TRBV15|-|-|TRBJ1-2
TGTGCCACCAGCAGAGATCACGAGAACTATGGCTACACCTTC
CATSRDHENYGYTF
>TRBV11-1|TRBD2|-|TRBJ2-7
TGTGCCAGCAGCTTGACGGGACTAGCGGGAAGCAGCTCCTACGAGCAGTACTTC
CASSLTGLAGSSSYEQYF
>TRBV4-1|TRBD1|-|TRBJ2-2
TGCGCCAGCAGCCAGTACAGACAGGGGGCGGGCACCGGGGAGCTGTTTTTT
CASSQYRQGAGTGELFF
>TRBV7-9|TRBD2|-|TRBJ2-7
TGTGCCAGCAGCTCAACTAGCGGACTTCTCTACGAGCAGTACTTC
CASSSTSGLLYEQYF
>TRBV9|-|-|TRBJ1-3
TGTGCCAGCAGCGCCCCGGGACAAATCGCTGGAAACACCATATATTTT
CASSAPGQIAGNTIYF
>TRBV5-4|TRBD2|-|TRBJ2-7
TGTGCCAGCAGCCCAAGTAGCGGGGGGCTCTCGGGCGAGCAGTACTTC
CASSPSSGGLSGEQYF
>TRBV19|-|-|TRBJ2-2
TGTGCCAGTAGTATGGGGGGGCCGAACACCGGGGAGCTGTTTTTT
CASSMGGPNTGELFF
>TRBV19|TRBD2|few|TRBJ2-2
TGTGCCAGTAGTCAGACTAGCGCGTACACCGGGGAGCTGTTTTTT
CASSQTSAYTGELFF
>TRBV6-6|-|-|TRBJ1-2
TGTGCCAGCAGTCCCCGGTTCAGGCACTATGGCTACACCTTC
CASSPRFRHYGYTF
>TRBV5-4|-|-|TRBJ2-7
TGTGCCAGCAGCTTGGGGGGAGCCTACGTGCAGTACTTC
CASSLGGAYVQYF
>TRBV27|-|few|TRBJ1-5
TGTGCCAGCAGCAGACAGAGCAATCAGCCCCAGCATTTT
CASSRQSNQPQHF
>TRBV6-1|TRBD1|-|TRBJ2-7
TGTGCCAGCACTGTGAGACAGGGACCCTACGAGCAGTACTTC
CASTVRQGPYEQYF
>TRBV6-1|TRBD2|-|TRBJ2-1
TGTGCCAGCAGTGAATGGAGCGGGAATAAATACAATGAGCAGTTCTTC
CASSEWSGNKYNEQFF
>TRBV5-4|-|-|TRBJ1-1
TGTGCCACCGCTCGGGGGGGACTGGGTAATGAAGCTTTCTTT
CATARGGLGNEAFF
>TRBV5-1|TRBD2|-|TRBJ2-3
TGCGCCAGCAGCTTCGAGTCGGGAGGGGATACGCAGTATTTT
CASSFESGGDTQYF
>TRBV7-2|-|-|TRBJ2-2
TGTGCCAGCAGCCTACACTACCTTCGGACAGCGAACACCGGGGAGCTGTTTTTT
CASSLHYLRTANTGELFF
>TRBV9|-|-|TRBJ1-2
TGTGCCAGCAGCGTAGACAGGGAAGGCGGCTACACCTTC
CASSVDREGGYTF
>TRBV11-2|TRBD1|once|TRBJ1-1
TGTGCCAGCAGCTTAGTCCCGGGACAGAGGAACACTGAAGCTTTCTTT
CASSLVPGQRNTEAFF
>TRBV6-5|TRBD1|-|TRBJ1-1
TGTGCCAGCAGTGACAGGGTTAGGGCTTTCTTT
CASSDRVRAFF
>TRBV27|TRBD1|once|TRBJ2-7
TGTGCCAGCAGCAACTTAGGGGGCGCGGGTCCCCTCTCCTACGAGCAGTACTTC
CASSNLGGAGPLSYEQYF
>TRBV7-3|-|-|TRBJ2-7
TGTGCCAGCAGCTTCAGGGACTCCTACGAGCAGTACTTC
CASSFRDSYEQYF
>TRBV10-3|-|-|TRBJ1-3
TGTGCCTCCTCCCCTCTCGATGGCAACACCATATATTTT
CASSPLDGNTIYF
>TRBV5-6|TRBD2|-|TRBJ2-1
TGTGCCAGCAGCCTGGGACTAGCGGGGGGCAATGAGCAGTTCTTC
CASSLGLAGGNEQFF
>TRBV7-9|TRBD1|-|TRBJ1-5
TGTGCCAGCAGCTTAGATTCAGGGGGCGGACAGCCCCAGCATTTT
CASSLDSGGGQPQHF
>TRBV11-2|TRBD1|-|TRBJ2-5
TGTGCCAGCAGCTCCAACAGAAGGGGGCGGCAAGAGACCCAGTACTTC
CASSSNRRGRQETQYF